Below, 5 T cell receptor beta chains from the same sample are listed, as sequenced in a study of blood T cells in healthy people across ages. Alongside a J-beta primer mix, a sample-barcoded 5' primer served in a second PCR lasting roughly 6 to 11 cycles. A single record per CDR3 protein comes from TCRdb applying MiXCR to the 5' RACE reads. The data contain roughly 900,000 distinct CDR3 sequences, around 48% of them singletons. The sequencing input was blood. The receptors originated from a man between 25 and 39 years old in good health.

CDR3 region: CSVEASGRSSYNEQYF. DNA of the CDR3: TGCAGCGTTGAAGCTAGCGGTCGAAGCTCCTACAATGAGCAGTACTTC. The rearrangement joins TRBV29-1 to TRBJ2-1; 7 nucleotides align to TRBD2. The J call may not be correct, given that the DNA end is closer to TRBJ2-7. The germline gives CDR1 SQVTM, CDR2 ANQGSEA. The CDR3 length is 16 residues.

The rearrangement joins TRBV27 to TRBJ2-5, with 14 bases lining up with TRBD2. In germline, CDR1 is MNHEY, CDR2 SMNVEV (reference sequence). This CDR3 is 16 amino acids long. Trimming at V came to 6 bases and at J to 2 bases, leaving 5 bases not matched to a gene. The CDR3 nucleotides read TGTGCCAGCAGGGGACTAGCGGGGGCCATACAAGAGACCCAGTACTTC. Translating it yields CASRGLAGAIQETQYF.

V is TRBV6-5 and J is TRBJ2-5, with D maybe TRBD2 (7 bases). Germline loops: CDR1 MNHEY, CDR2 SVGAGI. V was pared by 5 bases and J by 5 bases, with 15 bases between. The length of the CDR3 is 14 residues. CDR3 in amino acids: CASSIAGAFETQYF. In DNA, the CDR3 is TGTGCCAGCAGTATCGCGGGGGCGTTCGAGACCCAGTACTTC.

This chain joins TRBV13 and TRBJ1-4; D is unclear. The length of the CDR3 is 14 residues. Trimming pared 4 bases from V and 2 bases from J, leaving 8 bases between. Germline V gene data show CDR1 as PRHDT and CDR2 as FYEKMQ (reference sequence). The CDR3 nucleotides are TGTGCCAGCAGCTATAGCTGGACTAATGAAAAACTGTTTTTT. This codes for CASSYSWTNEKLFF.

As to this clonotype: A much bigger clone sits one base away, suggesting this may be a read error. This rearrangement joins TRBV29-1 to TRBJ1-2; D gene unclear. Germline V gene sequence: CDR1 SQVTM, CDR2 ANQGSEA. Between the trimmed V and J ends, which lost 0 bases and 4 bases, there was a span of 9 bases. The CDR3 consists of 13 residues. Here the CDR3 DNA reads TGCAGCGTTGAAGATTCGGAAACCTATGGCTACACCTTC. This gives the protein CSVEDSETYGYTF. The full variable domain, completed using reference TRBV29-1 and TRBJ1-2, is SAVISQKPSRDICQRGTSLTIQCQVDSQVTMMFWYRQQPGQSLTLIATANQGSEATYESGFVIDKFPISRPNLTFSTLTVSNMSPEDSSIYLCSVEDSETYGYTFGSGTRLTVV.